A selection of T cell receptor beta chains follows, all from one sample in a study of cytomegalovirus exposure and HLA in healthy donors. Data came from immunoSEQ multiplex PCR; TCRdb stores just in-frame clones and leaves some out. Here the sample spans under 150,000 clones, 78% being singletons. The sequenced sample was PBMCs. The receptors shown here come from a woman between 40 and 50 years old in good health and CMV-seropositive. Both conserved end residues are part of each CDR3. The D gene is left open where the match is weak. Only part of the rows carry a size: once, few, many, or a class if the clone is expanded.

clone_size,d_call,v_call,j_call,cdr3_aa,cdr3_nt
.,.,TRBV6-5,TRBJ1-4,CASSRRRGEKLFF,TGTGCCAGCAGCCGACGGCGGGGGGAAAAACTGTTTTTT
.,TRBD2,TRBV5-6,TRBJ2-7,CAPHLGGRAFKSSDEQYF,TGTGCCCCTCACCTGGGTGGGAGGGCCTTTAAGTCGAGCGACGAGCAGTACTTC
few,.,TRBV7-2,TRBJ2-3,CASSLASGPAQYF,TGTGCCAGCAGCTTAGCTAGCGGCCCCGCGCAGTATTTT
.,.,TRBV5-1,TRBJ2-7,CASSLDGGSYEQYF,TGCGCCAGCAGCTTGGATGGGGGCTCCTACGAGCAGTACTTC
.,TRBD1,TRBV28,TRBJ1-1,CASSPGQLNTEAFF,TGTGCCAGCAGTCCGGGACAGTTGAACACTGAAGCTTTCTTT
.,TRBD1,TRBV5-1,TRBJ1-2,CASSLEGRGDGYTF,TGCGCCAGCAGCTTGGAGGGCAGGGGGGATGGCTACACCTTC
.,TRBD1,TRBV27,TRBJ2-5,CASSLRGDRVGSKETQYF,TGTGCCAGCAGTTTAAGGGGTGACAGGGTGGGTTCAAAGGAGACCCAGTACTTC
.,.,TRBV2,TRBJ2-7,CASSERAGPSYEQYF,TGTGCCAGCAGTGAAAGGGCGGGCCCCTCCTACGAGCAGTACTTC
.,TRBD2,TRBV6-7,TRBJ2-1,CASSYQVRRGRGWGNEQFF,TGTGCCAGCAGTTACCAAGTTCGGCGCGGGAGGGGTTGGGGCAATGAGCAGTTCTTC
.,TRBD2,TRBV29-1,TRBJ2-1,CSGIGTSGSWGQFF,TGCAGCGGAATAGGGACTAGCGGGAGTTGGGGGCAGTTCTTC
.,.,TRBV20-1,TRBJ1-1,CSARQAPQAFF,TGCAGTGCCCGCCAGGCCCCGCAGGCTTTCTTT
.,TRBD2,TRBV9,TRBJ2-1,CASSVSGRGPDEQFF,TGTGCCAGCAGCGTTAGCGGGAGGGGTCCGGATGAGCAGTTCTTC
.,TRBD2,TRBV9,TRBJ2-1,CASSVGLAGGEQFF,TGTGCCAGCAGCGTAGGGCTAGCGGGAGGCGAGCAGTTCTTC
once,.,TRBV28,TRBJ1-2,CASLETGGYTF,TGTGCCAGCCTCGAAACGGGGGGCTACACCTTC
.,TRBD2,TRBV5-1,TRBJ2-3,CASSLSGSWTDTQYF,TGCGCCAGCAGCTTAAGCGGGAGTTGGACAGATACGCAGTATTTT
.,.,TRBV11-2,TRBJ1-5,CASSPGPNQPQHF,TGTGCCAGCAGCCCAGGGCCCAATCAGCCCCAGCATTTT
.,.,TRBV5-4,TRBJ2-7,CASSRRDSTYEQYF,TGTGCCAGCAGCCGAAGGGACTCCACCTACGAGCAGTACTTC
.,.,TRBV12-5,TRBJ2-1,CASAPRGFDEQFF,TGTGCTAGTGCCCCCCGGGGTTTCGATGAGCAGTTCTTC
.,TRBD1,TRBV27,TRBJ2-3,CASSFRQGVDTQYF,TGTGCCAGCAGTTTCCGACAGGGCGTAGATACGCAGTATTTT
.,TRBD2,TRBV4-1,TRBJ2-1,CASTIDTSGLSYNEQFF,TGCGCCAGCACCATTGACACTAGCGGGTTGTCCTACAATGAGCAGTTCTTC
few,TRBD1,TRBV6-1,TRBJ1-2,CASSEAPTGGYGYTF,TGTGCCAGCAGTGAAGCCCCGACAGGGGGCTATGGCTACACCTTC
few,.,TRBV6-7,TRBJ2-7,CASSYRRGGSYEQYF,TGTGCCAGCAGTTATCGCCGGGGAGGCTCCTACGAGCAGTACTTC
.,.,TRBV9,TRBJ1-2,CASSVEGKGYTF,TGTGCCAGCAGCGTGGAGGGAAAGGGCTACACCTTC
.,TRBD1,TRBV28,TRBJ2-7,CASRMGQVKGTYEQYF,TGTGCCAGCAGGATGGGACAGGTTAAGGGGACGTACGAGCAGTACTTC
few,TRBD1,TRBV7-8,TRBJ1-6,CASSPDRENSPLHF,TGTGCCAGCAGCCCGGACAGGGAGAATTCACCCCTCCACTTT
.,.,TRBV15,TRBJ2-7,CATSNRQKSSYEQYF,TGTGCCACCAGCAATAGACAGAAGAGCTCCTACGAGCAGTACTTC
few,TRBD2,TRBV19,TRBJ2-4,CASSPGTRYIQYF,TGTGCCAGTAGTCCCGGGACTAGATACATTCAGTACTTC